The 31 T cell receptor beta chains in this list originate from one sample, sequenced in a study of blood T cell dynamics during melanoma immunotherapy. Repertoires were generated with immunoSEQ multiplex PCR, while TCRdb's copy carries only in-frame clones and drops some. The table lists about 13,000 clones, about 86% of them singletons, with around 4.4% in the top ten. Time point of the sample: pre-treatment baseline. This material consisted of blood, taken from a patient treated with checkpoint blockade. Receptor source: a human donor with melanoma.

V is TRBV28 and J is TRBJ2-3; 7 nucleotides line up with TRBD2. The CDR3 loop spans 14 amino acids. V lost 3 bases and J lost 4; bases outside the gene matches: 4. CDR1 is MDHEN and CDR2 is SYDVKM in the germline V gene. This CDR3 reads CASSLREPADTQYF. CDR3 nucleotide sequence: TGTGCCAGCAGTTTGCGGGAGCCGGCAGATACGCAGTATTTT.

This clone has only a few counts. Other DNA sequences from this sample encode an identical CDR3 as well. The chain uses TRBV6-5 and TRBJ2-7, with 9 bases matching TRBD1. The CDR3 sequence is 15 residues long. Germline CDR1 is MNHEY and CDR2 is SVGAGI. The V segment lost 2 bases and the J segment 2 bases; nucleotides outside the gene matches: 4. CDR3 protein: CASSYRGQGTYEQYF. CDR3 coding DNA: TGTGCCAGCAGTTACCGCGGACAGGGGACCTACGAGCAGTACTTC.

This clone occurred once. The rearrangement uses TRBV5-4 and TRBJ2-3, with a weak D call TRBD2 (6 bases). The CDR3 covers 14 residues. V lost 2 bases and J 2 bases, leaving 9 bases between the germline ends. Germline CDR1 SGHNT, CDR2 YYREEE (reference sequence). The CDR3 sequence is CASSFGTDTDTQYF. The DNA of the CDR3 is TGTGCCAGCAGCTTCGGGACTGACACAGATACGCAGTATTTT.

The rearrangement uses TRBV7-2 and TRBJ1-1, with D possibly matching TRBD1 (5 bases). This CDR3 has 19 amino acids. V gave up 5 bases and J gave up 1 base, with 26 bases separating them. Germline CDR1 reads SGHTA; CDR2 reads FQGNSA. The DNA for the CDR3 is TGTGCCAGCAGCCGACCCTATGGGACCCCAACCGAGAAGAACACTGAAGCTTTCTTT. This encodes CASSRPYGTPTEKNTEAFF.

The V gene is TRBV5-6, the J gene TRBJ2-3, with D unclear. V dropped 3 bases and J dropped 13 bases, with 12 bases sitting between them. CDR1 is SGHDT, CDR2 YYEEEE, per germline. There are 11 residues in the CDR3. CDR3 nucleotides: TGTGCCAGCAGCTCCCAATTCCGGGAGTATTTT. It translates to CASSSQFREYF.

This clone was observed a handful of times. CDR3: CASSLGPGSVSGNTIYF. In DNA, the CDR3 is TGTGCCAGCAGCCTAGGACCGGGGTCGGTCTCTGGAAACACCATATATTTT. The chain couples TRBV7-6 to TRBJ1-3, with D unclear. CDR3 length: 17 residues. With 5 bases removed from V and 0 bases from J, the gap between germline ends came to 17 bases. CDR1 and CDR2 from the germline V gene are SGHVS and FNYEAQ.

The chain combines TRBV7-2 with TRBJ2-7; TRBD1 matches at 7 bases. The CDR3 runs 14 residues. J was trimmed by 1 base and V by 5 bases; bases with no gene match: 5. CDR1 and CDR2 (germline): SGHTA, FQGNSA. This chain's CDR3 is CASSHRGLSYEQYF. The CDR3, as DNA: TGTGCCAGCAGCCACAGGGGTTTGTCCTACGAGCAGTACTTC. The full variable domain, with the rest looked up from reference TRBV7-2 and TRBJ2-7, is GAGVSQSPSNKVTEKGKDVELRCDPISGHTALYWYRQSLGQGLEFLIYFQGNSAPDKSGLPSDRFSAERTGGSVSTLTIQRTQQEDSAVYLCASSHRGLSYEQYFGPGTRLTVT.

J is TRBJ1-6 and V is TRBV19; TRBD1 matches 7 bases. CDR3 length equals 13 residues. Germline V lookup: CDR1 LNHDA, CDR2 SQIVND (reference sequence). J gave up 6 bases and V 7 bases, and 3 bases lay outside the gene matches. The CDR3 is CASTDRVNSPLHF. The CDR3 region has the DNA TGTGCCAGTACAGACAGGGTTAATTCACCCCTCCACTTT. The entire variable domain, with the rest obtained from reference TRBV19 and TRBJ1-6, is as follows: DGGITQSPKYLFRKEGQNVTLSCEQNLNHDAMYWYRQDPGQGLRLIYYSQIVNDFQKGDIAEGYSVSREKKESFPLTVTSAQKNPTAFYLCASTDRVNSPLHFGNGTRLTVT.

The rearrangement joins TRBV5-8 to TRBJ1-4, with D perhaps matching TRBD1 (6 bases). CDR1 SGHTS and CDR2 YDEGEE come from the germline V gene. The CDR3 length is 15 residues. Trimming removed 1 base from V and 8 bases from J, with 15 bases in between. The CDR3 DNA sequence: TGTGCCAGCAGCTTGAACGGCGGGGGGCCCGAAAAACTGTTTTTT. This encodes CASSLNGGGPEKLFF.

The chain joins TRBV7-8 to TRBJ1-2; TRBD1 is a possible D gene (5 bases). With 5 bases removed from V and 2 bases from J, the gap between germline ends came to 9 bases. The CDR3 is 13 residues long. CDR1 and CDR2 from the germline V gene are SGHVS and FQNEAQ. DNA for the CDR3: TGTGCCAGCAGCAAACGACAGAACTATGGCTACACCTTC. This gives the protein CASSKRQNYGYTF.

The rearrangement links TRBV5-4 to TRBJ1-3; D remains unclear. The CDR3 loop spans 15 amino acids. From germline, CDR1 is SGHNT and CDR2 YYREEE (reference sequence). Trimming took off 1 base at V and 3 bases at J, with 11 bases between the two ends. CDR3 protein: CASSLSRGFGNTIYF. CDR3 sequence (DNA): TGTGCCAGCAGCTTGTCCCGAGGGTTTGGAAACACCATATATTTT.

V is TRBV23-1 and J is TRBJ1-2, with D possibly TRBD1 on 6 matching bases. TRBV23-1 counts as an open reading frame of uncertain function. The CDR3 totals 16 residues. Trimming left V 2 bases short and J 4 bases short, with 17 bases between. In DNA, the CDR3 is TGCGCCAGCAGTCAAATCGGGGGTCGCAGGGGCTATGGCTACACCTTC. Its translation is CASSQIGGRRGYGYTF.

The chain employs TRBV6-6 and TRBJ2-3, with D perhaps TRBD2 (6 bases). Germline values: CDR1 MNHNY, CDR2 SVGAGI (reference sequence). The CDR3 has 13 residues. Trimming took 7 bases from V and 4 from J, leaving 12 bases between them. Written as DNA, the CDR3 is TGTGCCAGCAAACAGGAGGGAGCAGATACGCAGTATTTT. It yields the protein CASKQEGADTQYF.

The chain is built from TRBV7-3 and TRBJ2-5; D may be TRBD2 (6 bases). V shed 4 bases and J shed 2 bases, with 11 bases lying between them. This CDR3 is 14 amino acids long. The germline CDR1 and CDR2 sequences are SGHTA and FQGTGA. For the CDR3, the DNA is TGTGCCAGCAGCTATGGTGGGGGGCAAGAGACCCAGTACTTC. This gives the protein CASSYGGGQETQYF.

The chain employs TRBV6-1 and TRBJ1-2; the match to TRBD1 covers 8 bases. V lost 4 bases, J lost 8 bases, and 9 bases stayed unmatched. This CDR3 spans 14 amino acids. CDR1 and CDR2 from the germline V gene are MNHNS and SASEGT. For the CDR3, the DNA is TGTGCCAGCAGTGCCCAGGGGGCGTCCAGGGGCTACACCTTC. This sequence encodes CASSAQGASRGYTF.

This clone occurred a few times. This chain connects TRBV5-1 to TRBJ1-1; no firm D call. CDR1 and CDR2 from the germline V gene are SGHRS and YFSETQ. The V end lost 4 bases, the J end lost 1 base, and 17 bases lay between the germline ends. CDR3 length: 16 residues. The CDR3 reads CASSDLRGGGNTEAFF. The DNA of the CDR3 is TGCGCCAGCAGCGACCTACGGGGAGGAGGGAACACTGAAGCTTTCTTT.

The genes are TRBV18 and TRBJ2-7; TRBD2 might be the D (6 bases). Trimming pared 3 bases from V and 0 bases from J, leaving 9 bases between. This CDR3 has 14 amino acids. The germline CDR1 and CDR2 sequences are KGHSH and LQKENI. The chain's CDR3 is CASSPRRGSYEQYF. The CDR3 DNA is TGTGCCAGCTCACCCAGGAGGGGCTCCTACGAGCAGTACTTC.

The chain is built from TRBV19 and TRBJ2-2; possible D gene TRBD2, 6 bases. Trimming removed 3 bases at V and 4 bases at J, with 12 bases between. Germline CDR1 reads LNHDA; CDR2 reads SQIVND (reference sequence). The CDR3 runs 15 residues. The CDR3 nucleotides read TGTGCCAGTAGTATGACCGGGGGTTCCACCGGGGAGCTGTTTTTT. Its protein product is CASSMTGGSTGELFF.

The CDR3 DNA reads as TGTGCCATCAGTGAGTCTAGGGGGTCCTATGGCTACACCTTC. Residues: CAISESRGSYGYTF. V gene TRBV10-3 combines with J gene TRBJ1-2, with D possibly being TRBD1 (6 bases). The germline V gene encodes CDR1 ENHRY and CDR2 SYGVKD. V lost 0 bases and J lost 4, with 9 bases in between. The CDR3 is 14 amino acids.

This sequence joins TRBV7-2 and TRBJ2-3; the D gene is possibly TRBD2 (6 bases). Trimming shortened V by 1 base and J by 3 bases, and 14 bases separated the two germline ends. Germline V lookup: CDR1 SGHTA, CDR2 FQGNSA. The CDR3 is 16 residues long. The CDR3 nucleotides read TGTGCCAGCAGCTTAGTCGGGCGGGAAGGGACAGATACGCAGTATTTT. Amino acids: CASSLVGREGTDTQYF.

This chain uses TRBV15 with TRBJ2-5; D call uncertain. The germline V gene has CDR1 LNHNV and CDR2 YYDKDF (reference sequence). V lost 3 bases to trimming and J lost 5 bases, with 10 bases between them. CDR3 length: 13 residues. The CDR3 DNA is TGTGCCACCAGCAGCGGTCACGTGGAGACCCAGTACTTC. This translates into CATSSGHVETQYF. Using reference TRBV15 and TRBJ2-5 for the parts outside the CDR3, the full variable domain is DAMVIQNPRYQVTQFGKPVTLSCSQTLNHNVMYWYQQKSSQAPKLLFHYYDKDFNNEADTPDNFQSRRPNTSFCFLDIRSPGLGDTAMYLCATSSGHVETQYFGPGTRLLVL.

The V gene is TRBV19, the J gene TRBJ2-7; 10 nucleotides match TRBD2. V lost 2 bases to trimming and J lost 6 bases; unmatched junction nucleotides: 10. Germline values: CDR1 LNHDA, CDR2 SQIVND (reference sequence). The CDR3 runs to 16 residues. The CDR3 DNA reads as TGTGCCAGTAGTATATCCCCAATTAGCGGGAGGAGCGAGCAGTACTTC. Residues: CASSISPISGRSEQYF.

This clone showed up just a few times. V usage is TRBV5-1 and J usage is TRBJ2-7, with 10 nucleotides matching TRBD1. This CDR3 is 15 amino acids long. Unmatched junction bases numbered 4, after V lost 4 bases and J lost 0 bases. From germline, CDR1 is SGHRS and CDR2 YFSETQ. The CDR3 reads CASSPRTGGSYEQYF. CDR3 nucleotides: TGCGCCAGCAGCCCCCGGACAGGGGGCTCCTACGAGCAGTACTTC.

This sequence joins TRBV5-3 and TRBJ2-7, with D possibly being TRBD1 or TRBD2 (5 bases each). TRBV5-3 has ORF status, its function being uncertain. CDR3 length: 16 residues. V lost 1 base to trimming and J lost 4 bases, with 18 bases between them. The CDR3 DNA is TGTGCCAGAAGCTTGACTCCCGGGACGTTTTATTACGAGCAGTACTTC. As protein: CARSLTPGTFYYEQYF.

The chain links TRBV4-1 to TRBJ2-3; D call uncertain. There are 10 residues in the CDR3. The ends were cut back, 1 base at V and 13 bases at J, with 6 bases in the middle. Germline V lookup: CDR1 MGHRA, CDR2 YSYEKL. CDR3 in amino acids: CASSQGKEYF. Written as DNA, the CDR3 is TGCGCCAGCAGCCAAGGAAAGGAGTATTTT.

The rearrangement joins TRBV4-2 to TRBJ2-4, with 7 bases aligning to TRBD1. From germline, CDR1 is LGHNA and CDR2 YNFKEQ. V lost 1 base and J lost 0; bases outside the gene matches: 12. The CDR3 has 19 amino acids. The CDR3 is CASSQAHSGTALAKNIQYF. CDR3 DNA: TGTGCCAGCAGCCAAGCACACAGTGGGACAGCTTTAGCCAAAAACATTCAGTACTTC.

V is TRBV5-1 and J is TRBJ1-6, with 8 bases identical to TRBD1. CDR1 is SGHRS, CDR2 YFSETQ, per germline. CDR3 size: 15 residues. The ends lost 0 bases at V and 6 bases at J; junction bases unmatched: 2. The CDR3 reads CASSLAGQGNSPLHF. CDR3 coding DNA: TGCGCCAGCAGCTTGGCCGGACAGGGTAATTCACCCCTCCACTTT. Drawing the rest from reference TRBV5-1 and TRBJ1-6, the complete variable domain is KAGVTQTPRYLIKTRGQQVTLSCSPISGHRSVSWYQQTPGQGLQFLFEYFSETQRNKGNFPGRFSGRQFSNSRSEMNVSTLELGDSALYLCASSLAGQGNSPLHFGNGTRLTVT.

This clone was recorded only once. The rearrangement links TRBV7-9 to TRBJ2-5, with TRBD2 matching over 9 bases. The J call may be incorrect, as the DNA end agrees better with TRBJ2-7. Germline V lookup: CDR1 SEHNR, CDR2 FQNEAQ (reference sequence). The CDR3 runs 14 residues. In nucleotides, the CDR3 is TGTGCCAGTCAAAGCGGGGGGCGATCCTACGAGCAGTACTTC. Its translation is CASQSGGRSYEQYF.

CDR3 amino acids: CASSVAPGGGVGTQYF. DNA of the CDR3: TGTGCCAGCAGCGTTGCACCGGGAGGAGGGGTGGGTACGCAGTATTTT. The chain carries TRBV9 and TRBJ2-3; TRBD2 matches at 7 bases. Germline V gives CDR1 SGDLS, CDR2 YYNGEE. Germline trimming cut 2 bases from V and 8 bases from J; bases unmatched to any gene: 14. The CDR3 consists of 16 residues.

V and J are TRBV2 and TRBJ2-4, with a possible D match to TRBD2 (5 bases). The CDR3 sequence is 15 residues long. Germline-derived CDR1 and CDR2 are SNHLY and FYNNEI. Trimming pared 2 bases from V and 0 bases from J, leaving 8 bases between. The CDR3 bases are TGTGCCAGCAGTGAATTAGCGTTAGCCAAAAACATTCAGTACTTC. Protein: CASSELALAKNIQYF.

The CDR3 loop reads CASSVQGASGGELFF. The CDR3 DNA reads TGCGCCAGCAGTGTTCAGGGGGCCTCGGGCGGGGAGCTGTTTTTT. V usage is TRBV10-2 and J usage is TRBJ2-2, with 8 bases matching TRBD1. The CDR3 covers 15 residues. V lost 4 bases and J lost 7; bases outside the gene matches: 8. Germline values: CDR1 WSHSY, CDR2 SAAADI.